This T cell receptor (beta chain) was identified during a study of blood T cells in healthy people across ages. Regarding this clonotype: Antigen unknown.

The use of a sample-barcoded 5' primer and a J-beta primer mix characterized a second PCR of about 6 to 12 cycles. TCRdb fed the 5' RACE reads into MiXCR, producing one record per CDR3 protein. Found here are approximately 1,000,000 distinct CDR3 sequences, more than 30% of them singletons; the top ten hold around 12%. The CDR3 is 15 residues long. Study-wide results and limits: Compared with aged donors, long-lived donors showed fewer expanded clones, suggesting selection.

Ranging in age from about 6 to 95, the donors were healthy Caucasian individuals from Russia. The amount of total RNA extracted per sample was at least 6 micrograms. Specimen: blood. The chain has TRBV21-1 and TRBJ2-3; TRBD1 reflects the table's D call only, with no check against the DNA. TRBV21-1 is shown as a pseudogene. This sequence was found in a man aged 18 to 30 in good health. CDR3: CASSKPRGLADTQYF. The CDR3 bases are TGTGCCAGCAGCAAGCCCCGGGGGTTGGCAGATACGCAGTATTTT.